This T cell receptor beta chain is drawn from a study of blood T cell repertoires in COVID-19. Study-level background: COVID-19 samples from acute and convalescent phases originated in the United States, Italy and Spain. In each case, the material was cDNA or gDNA derived from T cells, B-cell-depleted T cells, or PBMCs.

V was clipped by 1 base and J by 5 bases, with 20 bases between them. This CDR3 contains 17 residues. Germline values: CDR1 MNHNS, CDR2 SASEGT. In the authors' methods: Reference gene primer amplification gave estimated nucleated cell counts. Assay used: immunoSEQ multiplex PCR; TCRdb lists only in-frame clones, some missing. That table supplies the V and J calls and clone size; D and trimming were determined from the DNA. This sample has roughly 60,000 clones, with about 85% found just once. This clone was counted between two and nine times. J is TRBJ2-5 and V is TRBV6-1, with a weak D call TRBD1 (6 bases). The sample comprised peripheral blood. The clonotype comes from a human donor with acute or convalescent COVID-19. The donor label of this sample is uncertain. The CDR3 sequence: CASSEGGSRGRRETQYF. The CDR3 DNA reads as TGTGCCAGCAGTGAAGGTGGTTCTAGGGGGAGACGGGAGACCCAGTACTTC.